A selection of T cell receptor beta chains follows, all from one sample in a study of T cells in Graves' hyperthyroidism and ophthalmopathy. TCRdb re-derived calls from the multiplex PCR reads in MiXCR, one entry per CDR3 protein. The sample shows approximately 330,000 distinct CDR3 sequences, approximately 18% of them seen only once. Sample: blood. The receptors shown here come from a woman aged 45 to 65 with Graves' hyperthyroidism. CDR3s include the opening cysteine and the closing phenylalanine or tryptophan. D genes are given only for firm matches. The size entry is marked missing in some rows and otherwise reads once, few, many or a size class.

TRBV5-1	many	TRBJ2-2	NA	CASSLTAPEAGELFF	TGCGCCAGCAGCTTGACGGCCCCGGAGGCCGGGGAGCTGTTTTTT
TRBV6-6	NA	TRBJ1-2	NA	CASSYSSLLAANYGYTF	TGTGCCAGCAGTTACTCCAGTCTCCTTGCAGCTAACTATGGCTACACCTTC
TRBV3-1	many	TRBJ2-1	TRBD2	CASSLGAGSYNEQFF	TGTGCCAGCAGCCTGGGAGCGGGATCCTACAATGAGCAGTTCTTC
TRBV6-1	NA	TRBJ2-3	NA	CAVDIPFTDTQYF	TGTGCGGTGGACATCCCTTTCACAGATACGCAGTATTTT
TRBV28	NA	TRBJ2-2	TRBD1	CASSFQGAANTGELFF	TGTGCCAGCAGTTTCCAGGGGGCCGCGAACACCGGGGAGCTGTTTTTT
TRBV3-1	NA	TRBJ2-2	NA	CASSLWRAPGTGELFF	TGTGCCAGCAGCCTGTGGCGGGCCCCAGGGACCGGGGAGCTGTTTTTT
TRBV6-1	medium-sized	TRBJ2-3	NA	CASSWKGGDTQYF	TGTGCCAGCAGTTGGAAGGGAGGTGATACGCAGTATTTT
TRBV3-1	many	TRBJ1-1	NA	CASSHDGWNTEAFF	TGTGCCAGCAGCCATGACGGGTGGAACACTGAAGCTTTCTTT
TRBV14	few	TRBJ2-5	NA	CASSQGFSAGLQETQYF	TGTGCCAGCAGCCAAGGATTTAGTGCAGGTCTACAAGAGACCCAGTACTTC
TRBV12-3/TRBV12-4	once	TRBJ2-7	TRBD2	CASSRSSGRIGEQYF	TGTGCCAGCAGTCGATCGAGCGGGAGAATTGGGGAGCAGTACTTC
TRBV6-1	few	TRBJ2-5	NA	CASTKRDRETQYF	TGTGCCAGCACGAAACGGGATAGGGAGACCCAGTACTTC
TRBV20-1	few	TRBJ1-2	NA	CSARDGTGLNYGYTF	TGCAGTGCTAGAGATGGAACAGGACTTAACTATGGCTACACCTTC
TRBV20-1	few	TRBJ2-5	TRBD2	CSAPGLAGGPGQETQYF	TGCAGTGCTCCCGGACTAGCGGGGGGCCCCGGCCAAGAGACCCAGTACTTC
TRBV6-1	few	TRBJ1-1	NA	CASSYILGGGTEAFF	TGTGCCAGCAGTTATATCCTTGGGGGGGGCACTGAAGCTTTCTTT
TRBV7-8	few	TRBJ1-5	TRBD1	CASSSPTGVGGQPQHF	TGTGCCAGCAGCTCCCCGACAGGGGTGGGGGGTCAGCCCCAGCATTTT
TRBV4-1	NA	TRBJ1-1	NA	CASSQEGTGMDTEAFF	TGCGCCAGCAGCCAAGAGGGAACAGGGATGGACACTGAAGCTTTCTTT
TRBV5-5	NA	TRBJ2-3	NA	CASSGNVGSTDTQYF	TGTGCCAGCAGCGGGAATGTGGGAAGCACAGATACGCAGTATTTT
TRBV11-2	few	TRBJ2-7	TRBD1	CASKGTAYEQYF	TGTGCCAGCAAGGGGACAGCCTACGAGCAGTACTTC
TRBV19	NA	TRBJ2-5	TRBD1	CASSIAGTGGETQYF	TGTGCCAGTAGTATAGCTGGGACAGGGGGAGAGACCCAGTACTTC
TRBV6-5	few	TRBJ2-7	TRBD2	CASSSRTSGAYEQYF	TGTGCCAGCAGTTCCCGGACTAGCGGGGCCTACGAGCAGTACTTC
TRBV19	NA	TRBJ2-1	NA	CASSNPTRYSYNEQFF	TGTGCCAGTAGTAACCCGACTAGATATTCCTACAATGAGCAGTTCTTC
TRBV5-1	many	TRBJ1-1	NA	CASSFGSGTEAFF	TGCGCCAGCAGCTTTGGCAGCGGGACTGAAGCTTTCTTT
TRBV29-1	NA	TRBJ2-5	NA	CSVGRETQYF	TGCAGCGTTGGACGTGAGACCCAGTACTTC
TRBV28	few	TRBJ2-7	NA	CASSFTIYEQYF	TGTGCCAGCAGTTTCACGATTTACGAGCAGTACTTC
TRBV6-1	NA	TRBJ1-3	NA	CASRMGRTSTSGNTIYF	TGTGCCAGCAGGATGGGACGTACTTCGACCTCTGGAAACACCATATATTTT
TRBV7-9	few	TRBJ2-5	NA	CASSFRPQETQYF	TGTGCCAGCAGCTTCCGGCCCCAAGAGACCCAGTACTTC
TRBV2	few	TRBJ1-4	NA	CASNRRGSLGKLFF	TGTGCCAGCAACCGTCGGGGCAGCTTAGGAAAACTGTTTTTT
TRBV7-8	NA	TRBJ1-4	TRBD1	CASRGQGKEKLFF	TGTGCCAGCAGAGGACAGGGGAAGGAAAAACTGTTTTTT
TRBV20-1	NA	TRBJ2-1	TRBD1	CSASGTAFAEQLF	TGCAGTGCTAGCGGGACAGCCTTTGCTGAGCAGCTCTTC
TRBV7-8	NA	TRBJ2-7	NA	CASSLNLVRGGYSYEQYF	TGTGCCAGCAGCTTAAATCTAGTGCGAGGAGGGTACTCCTACGAGCAGTACTTC
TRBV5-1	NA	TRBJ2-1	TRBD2	CASSVSGLEDYNEQFF	TGCGCCAGCAGTGTTTCGGGACTAGAGGATTACAATGAGCAGTTCTTC
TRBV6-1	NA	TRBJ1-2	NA	CASISGDRYGYTF	TGTGCCAGCATAAGCGGGGACCGATATGGCTACACCTTC
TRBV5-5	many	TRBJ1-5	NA	CASSLDSSSIKPQHF	TGTGCCAGCAGTCTGGACAGCTCATCGATCAAGCCCCAGCATTTT
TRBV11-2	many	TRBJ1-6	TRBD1	CASKLGQGGSPLHF	TGTGCCAGCAAGTTAGGACAGGGTGGGTCACCCCTCCACTTT
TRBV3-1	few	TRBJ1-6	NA	CASSRTRATGLDSPLHF	TGTGCCAGCAGTCGGACCAGGGCTACAGGTCTAGATTCACCCCTCCACTTT
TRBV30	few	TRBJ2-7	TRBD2	CAWSVPVAGTYEQYF	TGTGCCTGGAGTGTACCTGTAGCGGGGACCTACGAGCAGTACTTC
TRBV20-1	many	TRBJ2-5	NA	CSARGPGGETQYF	TGCAGTGCTAGAGGGCCAGGGGGGGAGACCCAGTACTTC
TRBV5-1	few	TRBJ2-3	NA	CASSLPSIDTQYF	TGTGCCAGCAGCTTGCCTAGTATCGATACGCAGTATTTT
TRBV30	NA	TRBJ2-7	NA	CAWSKGVSVDEQYF	TGTGCCTGGAGCAAAGGGGTATCCGTGGACGAGCAGTACTTC
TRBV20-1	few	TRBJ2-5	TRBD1	CSAGDSSLKGETQYF	TGCAGTGCTGGGGACAGTTCACTAAAGGGGGAGACCCAGTACTTC
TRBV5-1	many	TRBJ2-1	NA	CASSTLGGGSYNEQFF	TGCGCCAGCAGCACCCTCGGGGGCGGCTCCTACAATGAGCAGTTCTTC